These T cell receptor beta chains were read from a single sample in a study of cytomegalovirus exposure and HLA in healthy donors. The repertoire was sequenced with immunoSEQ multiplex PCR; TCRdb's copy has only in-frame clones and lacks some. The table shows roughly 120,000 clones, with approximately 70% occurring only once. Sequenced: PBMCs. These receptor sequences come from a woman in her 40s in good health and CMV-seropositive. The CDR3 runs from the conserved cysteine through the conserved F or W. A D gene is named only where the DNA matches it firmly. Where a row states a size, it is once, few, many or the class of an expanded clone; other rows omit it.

cdr3_aa: CASSSLLLAESTDTQYF
cdr3_nt: TGTGCCAGCAGTTCCCTGCTACTAGCGGAAAGCACAGATACGCAGTATTTT
d_call: TRBD2
j_call: TRBJ2-3
v_call: TRBV27
clone_size: NA

cdr3_aa: CASRAQETQYF
cdr3_nt: TGTGCCAGCAGGGCCCAAGAGACCCAGTACTTC
d_call: NA
j_call: TRBJ2-5
v_call: TRBV25-1
clone_size: NA

cdr3_aa: CASSSQGTGANVLTF
cdr3_nt: TGTGCCAGCAGCTCCCAGGGGACCGGGGCCAACGTCCTGACTTTC
d_call: NA
j_call: TRBJ2-6
v_call: TRBV7-3
clone_size: once

cdr3_aa: CASRLAGEQYF
cdr3_nt: TGTGCCAGCAGGCTAGCGGGGGAGCAGTACTTC
d_call: TRBD2
j_call: TRBJ2-7
v_call: TRBV27
clone_size: few

cdr3_aa: CASPGLAGVETQYF
cdr3_nt: TGCGCCAGCCCGGGACTAGCGGGAGTTGAGACCCAGTACTTC
d_call: TRBD2
j_call: TRBJ2-5
v_call: TRBV10-1
clone_size: NA

cdr3_aa: CASSDGTRSVDTQYF
cdr3_nt: TGCGCCAGCAGCGACGGGACTAGAAGTGTAGATACGCAGTATTTT
d_call: TRBD2
j_call: TRBJ2-3
v_call: TRBV4-3
clone_size: few

cdr3_aa: CASSKGQDYNEQFF
cdr3_nt: TGTGCCAGCAGCAAAGGACAGGATTACAATGAGCAGTTCTTC
d_call: TRBD1
j_call: TRBJ2-1
v_call: TRBV5-4
clone_size: NA

cdr3_aa: CASSLDGVDGYTF
cdr3_nt: TGTGCCAGCAGCTTAGACGGGGTAGATGGCTACACCTTC
d_call: NA
j_call: TRBJ1-2
v_call: TRBV7-8
clone_size: NA

cdr3_aa: CASSPQETGPRYEQYF
cdr3_nt: TGTGCCAGCAGCCCCCAAGAGACAGGTCCGAGATACGAGCAGTACTTC
d_call: NA
j_call: TRBJ2-7
v_call: TRBV9
clone_size: NA

cdr3_aa: CASSYRGYNSPLHF
cdr3_nt: TGTGCCAGCAGCTACAGGGGCTATAATTCACCCCTCCACTTT
d_call: TRBD1
j_call: TRBJ1-6
v_call: TRBV5-8
clone_size: NA

cdr3_aa: CASSEGTFYSYEQYF
cdr3_nt: TGTGCCAGCAGTGAAGGCACTTTCTACTCCTACGAGCAGTACTTC
d_call: NA
j_call: TRBJ2-7
v_call: TRBV2
clone_size: few

cdr3_aa: CASSWWGLAEETQYF
cdr3_nt: TGTGCCAGCAGCTGGTGGGGACTAGCGGAAGAGACCCAGTACTTC
d_call: TRBD2
j_call: TRBJ2-5
v_call: TRBV5-6
clone_size: NA

cdr3_aa: CASREDLEAFF
cdr3_nt: TGCGCCAGCAGAGAGGATCTCGAAGCTTTCTTT
d_call: NA
j_call: TRBJ1-1
v_call: TRBV5-1
clone_size: NA

cdr3_aa: CAWSWLADNEQFF
cdr3_nt: TGTGCCTGGAGTTGGCTAGCGGACAATGAGCAGTTCTTC
d_call: TRBD2
j_call: TRBJ2-1
v_call: TRBV30
clone_size: few

cdr3_aa: CASSLRASGSNHNEQFF
cdr3_nt: TGCGCCAGCAGCTTGAGGGCTAGCGGGAGTAACCACAATGAGCAGTTCTTC
d_call: TRBD2
j_call: TRBJ2-1
v_call: TRBV5-1
clone_size: NA

cdr3_aa: CASSPRDGGNYGYTF
cdr3_nt: TGTGCCAGCAGCCCCCGGGACGGGGGTAACTATGGCTACACCTTC
d_call: NA
j_call: TRBJ1-2
v_call: TRBV4-2
clone_size: NA

cdr3_aa: CASSEALLAILGGAEAFF
cdr3_nt: TGTGCCAGCAGTGAAGCGCTGTTAGCCATACTGGGGGGGGCTGAAGCTTTCTTT
d_call: NA
j_call: TRBJ1-1
v_call: TRBV2
clone_size: NA

cdr3_aa: CASSLGLAGVRDTHNEQFF
cdr3_nt: TGTGCCAGCAGCTTAGGGCTAGCGGGAGTACGGGACACACACAATGAGCAGTTCTTC
d_call: TRBD2
j_call: TRBJ2-1
v_call: TRBV7-6
clone_size: NA

cdr3_aa: CASSKSRRNHSTDTQYF
cdr3_nt: TGTGCCAGCAGCAAATCCCGGCGGAACCACAGCACAGATACGCAGTATTTT
d_call: NA
j_call: TRBJ2-3
v_call: TRBV21-1
clone_size: few

cdr3_aa: CASSKGVEREGQPQHF
cdr3_nt: TGTGCCAGCAGCAAGGGGGTGGAGAGGGAGGGTCAGCCCCAGCATTTT
d_call: NA
j_call: TRBJ1-5
v_call: TRBV21-1
clone_size: NA

cdr3_aa: CSVAGPLYEQYF
cdr3_nt: TGCAGCGTAGCGGGACCGCTCTACGAGCAGTACTTC
d_call: TRBD2
j_call: TRBJ2-7
v_call: TRBV29-1
clone_size: NA

cdr3_aa: CASSLTGNEQFF
cdr3_nt: TGTGCCAGCAGCTTAACAGGGAATGAGCAGTTCTTC
d_call: NA
j_call: TRBJ2-1
v_call: TRBV7-2
clone_size: NA

cdr3_aa: CASSGLRLAGTFTGELFF
cdr3_nt: TGTGCCAGTAGCGGTCTACGACTAGCGGGAACGTTCACCGGGGAGCTGTTTTTT
d_call: TRBD2
j_call: TRBJ2-2
v_call: TRBV19
clone_size: NA

cdr3_aa: CVSSSRQGTSGANVLTF
cdr3_nt: TGTGTCAGCAGCTCGCGACAGGGTACCTCTGGGGCCAACGTCCTGACTTTC
d_call: TRBD1
j_call: TRBJ2-6
v_call: TRBV7-2
clone_size: NA

cdr3_aa: CASSLDRENTEAFF
cdr3_nt: TGTGCCAGCAGCTTGGACAGGGAGAACACTGAAGCTTTCTTT
d_call: NA
j_call: TRBJ1-1
v_call: TRBV5-4
clone_size: NA

cdr3_aa: CASSYTQLAGDGNEQFF
cdr3_nt: TGTGCCAGCAGCTATACCCAACTAGCGGGAGATGGTAATGAGCAGTTCTTC
d_call: TRBD2
j_call: TRBJ2-1
v_call: TRBV5-4
clone_size: few

cdr3_aa: CASSQRNTGGKNQPQHF
cdr3_nt: TGTGCCAGCAGCCAACGAAACACAGGGGGCAAGAATCAGCCCCAGCATTTT
d_call: TRBD1
j_call: TRBJ1-5
v_call: TRBV16
clone_size: NA

cdr3_aa: CASTVGGFTDTQYF
cdr3_nt: TGTGCCAGTACAGTCGGCGGTTTCACAGATACGCAGTATTTT
d_call: NA
j_call: TRBJ2-3
v_call: TRBV19
clone_size: NA

cdr3_aa: CASSQDQGSGELFF
cdr3_nt: TGTGCCAGCAGCCAAGATCAGGGGTCCGGGGAGCTGTTTTTT
d_call: NA
j_call: TRBJ2-2
v_call: TRBV4-2
clone_size: NA

cdr3_aa: CASSERTHYEQYF
cdr3_nt: TGTGCCAGCAGTGAACGGACTCACTACGAGCAGTACTTC
d_call: NA
j_call: TRBJ2-7
v_call: TRBV2
clone_size: NA

cdr3_aa: CASSSTSTDTQYF
cdr3_nt: TGTGCCAGCAGCTCAACTAGCACAGATACGCAGTATTTT
d_call: NA
j_call: TRBJ2-3
v_call: TRBV11-2
clone_size: NA

cdr3_aa: CASRVGTGSINEQYF
cdr3_nt: TGTGCCAGCAGGGTAGGGACAGGGTCGATAAACGAGCAGTACTTC
d_call: TRBD1
j_call: TRBJ2-7
v_call: TRBV27
clone_size: NA

cdr3_aa: CSVKTDEQFF
cdr3_nt: TGCAGCGTCAAGACTGATGAGCAGTTCTTC
d_call: NA
j_call: TRBJ2-1
v_call: TRBV29-1
clone_size: NA

cdr3_aa: CASSQATGGLETQYF
cdr3_nt: TGCGCCAGCAGCCAAGCAACAGGGGGCTTGGAGACCCAGTACTTC
d_call: TRBD1
j_call: TRBJ2-5
v_call: TRBV4-3
clone_size: once

cdr3_aa: CASSLRLAYEQYF
cdr3_nt: TGTGCCAGCAGCTTAAGACTAGCCTACGAGCAGTACTTC
d_call: NA
j_call: TRBJ2-7
v_call: TRBV4-2
clone_size: few